This TCR beta chain was sequenced during a study of shared clonotypes between healthy human individuals. Sequencing used immunoSEQ multiplex PCR; TCRdb keeps in-frame clones, though not all of them. The sample yields about 110,000 clones, approximately 65% seen once. This clone has only a few counts. The junction and the germline gene differ at one end; a read error may be behind it. The CDR3 is 12 residues long. CDR1 and CDR2 from the germline V gene are LNHNV and YYDKDF (reference sequence). Sequencing used memory CD8+ T cells sorted from blood. Documented subset: CD45RO+ cells pooled with CCR7-negative TemRA cells. The chain uses TRBV15 and TRBJ2-7; D is perhaps TRBD2 (5 bases). The source of this sequence is a woman in her 30s in good health. The chain's CDR3 is CATSGEGLEQYF. The CDR3, as DNA: TGTGCCACCAGCGGAGAGGGCCTCGAGCAGTACTTC.